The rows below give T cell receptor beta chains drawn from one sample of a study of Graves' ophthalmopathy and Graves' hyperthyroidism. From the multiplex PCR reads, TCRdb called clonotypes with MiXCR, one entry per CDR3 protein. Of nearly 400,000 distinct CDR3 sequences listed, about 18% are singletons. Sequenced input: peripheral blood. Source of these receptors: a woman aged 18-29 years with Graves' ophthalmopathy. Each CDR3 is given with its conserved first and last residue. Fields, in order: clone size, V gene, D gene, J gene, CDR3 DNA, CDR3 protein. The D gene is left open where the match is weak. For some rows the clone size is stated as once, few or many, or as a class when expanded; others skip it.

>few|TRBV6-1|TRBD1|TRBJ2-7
TGTGCCAGCAGCAAGGACAGGGGGCATGAGCAGTACTTC
CASSKDRGHEQYF
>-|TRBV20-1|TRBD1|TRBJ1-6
TGCAGTGCTGTCGACAGGGGGGGTATTAATTCACCCCTCCACTTT
CSAVDRGGINSPLHF
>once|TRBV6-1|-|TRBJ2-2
TGTGCCAGCAGATCGACAGCCTTCTCTCAGAACACCGGGGAGCTGTTTTTT
CASRSTAFSQNTGELFF
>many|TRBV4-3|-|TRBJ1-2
TGCGCCAGCAGCCAAGAAACAGGACCCTATGGCTACACCTTC
CASSQETGPYGYTF
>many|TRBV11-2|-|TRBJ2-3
TGTGCCAGCAGCTTTACTAGGCCTAGCACAGATACGCAGTATTTT
CASSFTRPSTDTQYF
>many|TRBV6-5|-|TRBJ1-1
TGTGCCAGCAGTCGCCCCAACACTGAAGCTTTCTTT
CASSRPNTEAFF
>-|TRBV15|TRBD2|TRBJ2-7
TGTGCCACCAGCAGAGATCTAGCGGCCTCCTCCTACGAGCAGTACTTC
CATSRDLAASSYEQYF
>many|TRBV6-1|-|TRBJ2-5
TGTGCCAGCAGTGTAGCCAGGGCTATAACGGAGACCCAGTACTTC
CASSVARAITETQYF
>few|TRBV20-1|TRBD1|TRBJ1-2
TGCAGTGCTAGAGATCTATCCGGGACAGCAAATTCTGGCTACACCTTC
CSARDLSGTANSGYTF
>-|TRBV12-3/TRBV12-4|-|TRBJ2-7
TGTGCCAGCAGTCAACCCCAGGGGATTAACGAGCAGTACTTC
CASSQPQGINEQYF
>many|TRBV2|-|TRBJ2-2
TGTGCCAGCAGTGTGGGTAGTGGCACCGGGGAGCTGTTTTTT
CASSVGSGTGELFF
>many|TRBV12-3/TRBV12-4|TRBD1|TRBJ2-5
TGTGCCCACAGCCATCGGGACAGGGGCCGAGAGACCCAGTACTTC
CAHSHRDRGRETQYF